The present T cell receptor (beta chain) was sequenced within a study of Ad26.COV2.S vaccination and SARS-CoV-2 variants. Whole-study context: Donor was assigned to the Ad26.COV2.S arm of trial COV1001.

Study results and limitations: Substantial breadth in spike-specific CD8+ and CD4+ T cell responses was reportedly seen after vaccination. Total T cell responses were possibly underestimated by TCR breadth and depth analyses.

TCRdb's table, derived via immunoSEQ multiplex PCR, lists solely in-frame clones and lacks some. The repertoire has some 250,000 clones, roughly 90% of them found once; the top ten carry about 10%. Treatment specified: around 19 received Ad26.COV2.S at low or high dose, single or two shots; five or six received placebo; per-sample allocation not given. Each sample was drawn 63 days after the first injection (of vaccine or placebo). With 0 bases clipped from V and 3 bases from J, the junction kept 4 bases outside the gene matches. Germline CDR1 is LGHNA and CDR2 is YSLEER. CDR3 length: 15 amino acids. Notes on this clone: The antigen is undetermined.

This specimen consisted of peripheral blood, obtained in a trial of Ad26.COV2.S vaccine versus placebo. V usage is TRBV4-3 and J usage is TRBJ2-7; 8 positions agree with TRBD1. The TCR originated in a person between 18 and 65 years old who received the Ad26.COV2.S COVID-19 vaccine or a placebo. Written as DNA, the CDR3 is TGCGCCAGCAGCCAAGAATCGACAGGGGACTACGAGCAGTACTTC. Translating it yields CASSQESTGDYEQYF.